The 18 T cell receptor beta chains listed next were all sequenced from one sample in a study of T cells in localized non-small cell lung cancer. Produced via immunoSEQ multiplex PCR; TCRdb's table is partial and in-frame only. The profile shows around 91,000 clones, around 90% of them singletons. Sequencing used peripheral blood, obtained before any cancer treatment. The source of these receptors is a man aged 40 to 69 with stage I squamous cell lung carcinoma.

This chain joins TRBV28 and TRBJ2-7; D is undetermined. CDR1 MDHEN and CDR2 SYDVKM come from the germline V gene. This CDR3 spans 13 amino acids. V dropped 6 bases and J dropped 0 bases, with 9 bases sitting between them. Here the CDR3 DNA reads TGTGCCAGCAGAACCCAAAGCTCCTACGAGCAGTACTTC. Amino acids: CASRTQSSYEQYF.

This clone showed up just once. The rearrangement links TRBV7-2 to TRBJ2-5; TRBD1 matches 7 bases. Germline CDR1 reads SGHTA; CDR2 reads FQGNSA. The CDR3 runs 14 residues. V lost 5 bases, J lost 1 base, and 4 bases stayed unmatched. DNA of the CDR3: TGTGCCAGCAGCCTCGGGACAGCCCAAGAGACCCAGTACTTC. Amino acids: CASSLGTAQETQYF. The variable domain in full, completed from reference TRBV7-2 and TRBJ2-5, reads GAGVSQSPSNKVTEKGKDVELRCDPISGHTALYWYRQSLGQGLEFLIYFQGNSAPDKSGLPSDRFSAERTGGSVSTLTIQRTQQEDSAVYLCASSLGTAQETQYFGPGTRLLVL.

The chain uses TRBV4-1 and TRBJ2-2; D is undetermined. This CDR3 comprises 14 residues. The germline V gene encodes CDR1 MGHRA and CDR2 YSYEKL. Trimming stripped 5 bases from V and 6 bases from J, with 13 bases between. CDR3 nucleotide sequence: TGCGCCAGCAGCGGACGTTGGACGTCCGGGGAGCTGTTTTTT. Amino acid sequence: CASSGRWTSGELFF.

V and J are TRBV10-3 and TRBJ1-4; D is ambiguous. This CDR3 spans 12 amino acids. V was cut by 3 bases and J by 6 bases, with 5 bases left in between. Germline lookup yields CDR1 ENHRY and CDR2 SYGVKD. CDR3 bases: TGTGCCATCAGTGAAAGGGATGAAAAACTGTTTTTT. Translation: CAISERDEKLFF.

The chain is built from TRBV5-1 and TRBJ1-6; 8 bases map to TRBD1. With V trimmed by 4 bases and J by 9 bases, 9 bases remained unmatched. This CDR3 has 15 residues. Germline values: CDR1 SGHRS, CDR2 YFSETQ. The CDR3 coding sequence is TGCGCCAGCAGCGTGACAGGGGAAGGAATTTCACCCCTCCACTTT. Translation: CASSVTGEGISPLHF.

This rearrangement joins TRBV14 to TRBJ1-1, with TRBD1 as a possible D gene (5 bases). The V and J ends lost 3 bases and 3 bases respectively, with 11 bases between them. CDR3 size: 14 residues. Germline V CDR1 and CDR2: SGHDN, FVKESK. The CDR3 sequence is CASSQGEWDTEAFF. The CDR3 region has the DNA TGTGCCAGCAGCCAGGGGGAGTGGGACACTGAAGCTTTCTTT.

The rearrangement links TRBV6-5 to TRBJ2-7, with a possible D match to TRBD1 (5 bases). Trimming took off 5 bases at V and 3 bases at J, with 11 bases between the two ends. The germline gives CDR1 MNHEY, CDR2 SVGAGI. The CDR3 extends over 13 amino acids. CDR3 in amino acids: CASSLGENYEQYF. In DNA form, the CDR3 reads TGTGCCAGCAGTCTAGGGGAAAACTACGAGCAGTACTTC.

This clone came up a few times. The chain joins TRBV5-1 to TRBJ1-1; 10 bases align to TRBD1. CDR3 size: 18 residues. The ends lost 4 bases at V and 0 bases at J; junction bases unmatched: 12. Germline CDR1 SGHRS, CDR2 YFSETQ. CDR3 coding DNA: TGCGCCAGCAGCCGGGGACAGGGGATCCGAACCCTGAACACTGAAGCTTTCTTT. Its protein is CASSRGQGIRTLNTEAFF.

The chain links TRBV6-1 to TRBJ2-4, with D possibly matching TRBD1 (7 bases). The CDR3 is 17 residues long. Trimming cost V 4 bases and J 1 base, with 17 bases left between them. Germline V gene sequence: CDR1 MNHNS, CDR2 SASEGT. CDR3 loop: CASSADREVGAKNIQYF. The CDR3 DNA reads TGTGCCAGCAGTGCAGACAGGGAGGTCGGTGCCAAAAACATTCAGTACTTC.

This clone has just a few counts. The V and J genes are TRBV7-8 and TRBJ1-2; maybe TRBD1 (5 bases). Trimming removed 3 bases from V and 4 bases from J, with 6 bases in between. CDR3 length: 12 residues. Germline values: CDR1 SGHVS, CDR2 FQNEAQ. CDR3 nucleotide sequence: TGTGCCAGCAGCTTCGACAGCTATGGCTACACCTTC. Translating gives CASSFDSYGYTF. The full variable domain, rest sourced from reference TRBV7-8 and TRBJ1-2, is GAGVSQSPRYKVAKRGQDVALRCDPISGHVSLFWYQQALGQGPEFLTYFQNEAQLDKSGLPSDRFFAERPEGSVSTLKIQRTQQEDSAVYLCASSFDSYGYTFGSGTRLTVV.

This clone appeared a few times. V gene TRBV2 combines with J gene TRBJ1-1; D is perhaps TRBD1 (5 bases). The CDR3 sequence is 14 residues long. V shed 5 bases and J shed 3 bases, with 13 bases lying between them. Germline V CDR1 and CDR2: SNHLY, FYNNEI. The CDR3 reads CASSTRGSYTEAFF. The CDR3 DNA sequence: TGTGCCAGCAGTACGCGGGGGTCATACACTGAAGCTTTCTTT.

V gene TRBV28 combines with J gene TRBJ2-7; the match to TRBD1 covers 7 bases. Germline V gene data show CDR1 as MDHEN and CDR2 as SYDVKM. The CDR3 extends over 15 amino acids. Trimming took 7 bases from V and 0 from J; bases not matched to a gene: 9. This CDR3 reads CASKLQTGYSYEQYF. The CDR3 DNA sequence: TGTGCCAGCAAATTGCAGACAGGGTACTCCTACGAGCAGTACTTC.

J is TRBJ1-6 and V is TRBV4-1; D ambiguous. The ends were cut back, 4 bases at V and 4 bases at J, with 23 bases in the middle. The CDR3 contains 19 residues. CDR1 is MGHRA, CDR2 YSYEKL, per germline. CDR3 sequence: CASSLGAAGRGSYNSPLHF. CDR3 coding DNA: TGCGCCAGCAGCCTAGGAGCCGCAGGAAGAGGATCTTATAATTCACCCCTCCACTTT.

This clone has only a few counts. The rearrangement uses TRBV18 and TRBJ1-2, with D perhaps matching TRBD1 (5 bases). The CDR3 runs 13 residues. Per germline, CDR1 KGHSH and CDR2 LQKENI. V was clipped by 4 bases and J by 4 bases, with 10 bases between them. The CDR3 is CASSLDGAYGYTF. The CDR3 DNA follows: TGTGCCAGCTCACTCGACGGGGCCTATGGCTACACCTTC.

This chain links TRBV9 with TRBJ2-2; 7 bases are a match to TRBD2. The V and J ends lost 4 bases and 2 bases, in that order; junction bases with no gene match: 8. CDR1 is SGDLS and CDR2 is YYNGEE in the germline V gene. The CDR3 runs to 16 residues. As DNA, the CDR3 is TGTGCCAGCAGCTCCCAAGAGCGGGGAAACACCGGGGAGCTGTTTTTT. This translates into CASSSQERGNTGELFF.

The V gene is TRBV5-1, the J gene TRBJ2-7, with 8 bases that match TRBD1. Germline CDR1 SGHRS, CDR2 YFSETQ. Germline trimming cut 2 bases from V and 3 bases from J; bases unmatched to any gene: 4. The CDR3 loop spans 14 amino acids. Here the CDR3 reads CASSLQGGIYEQYF. The CDR3 DNA is TGCGCCAGCAGCTTACAGGGGGGAATCTACGAGCAGTACTTC.

CDR3: CAISGRQIQSRANVLTF. The CDR3 DNA reads as TGTGCCATCAGTGGAAGGCAGATACAAAGTCGGGCCAACGTCCTGACTTTC. This rearrangement joins TRBV10-3 to TRBJ2-6; D call uncertain. The germline CDR1 and CDR2 sequences are ENHRY and SYGVKD. V was pared by 4 bases and J by 5 bases, with 18 bases between. The CDR3 length is 17 residues.

The chain recombines TRBV7-9 with TRBJ2-5; the D gene is possibly TRBD1 (6 bases). CDR1 and CDR2 (germline): SEHNR, FQNEAQ (reference sequence). The CDR3 extends over 14 amino acids. Trimming cost V 9 bases and J 5 bases, with 19 bases left between them. DNA of the CDR3: TGTGCCAGGGACAGTATACCTGGGGAGGAGACCCAGTACTTC. Its protein is CARDSIPGEETQYF.